The 3 T cell receptor beta chains given below trace back to one sample, sequenced in a study of sequential checkpoint blockade in melanoma. Libraries were prepared by immunoSEQ multiplex PCR; TCRdb keeps only in-frame clonotypes and omits some of them. The data contain some 25,000 clones, 70% to 80% of them singletons. Noted treatment: randomized to nivolumab then ipilimumab (arm A) or the reverse (arm B). The sequenced sample was CD8+ T cells sorted from blood (inferred from file names), obtained from a patient given nivolumab and ipilimumab in sequence. These receptors all stem from a human donor with melanoma.

V gene TRBV6-6 combines with J gene TRBJ2-7; 9 positions agree with TRBD1. Germline trimming cut 7 bases from V and 1 base from J; bases unmatched to any gene: 5. The germline gives CDR1 MNHNY, CDR2 SVGAGI (reference sequence). The CDR3 runs 14 residues. CDR3 in amino acids: CASTAGTGSYEQYF. CDR3 DNA: TGTGCCAGCACCGCCGGGACAGGGTCCTACGAGCAGTACTTC.

The chain carries TRBV16 and TRBJ2-1; 9 bases line up with TRBD2. Germline assignment: CDR1 KGHSY and CDR2 FQNENV. Trimming at V came to 7 bases and at J to 5 bases, leaving 6 bases not matched to a gene. The CDR3 loop spans 14 amino acids. This chain's CDR3 is CASTASGGNNEQFF. The CDR3 region has the DNA TGTGCCAGCACCGCGAGCGGGGGGAACAATGAGCAGTTCTTC.

This chain links TRBV28 with TRBJ2-7, with 7 nucleotides matching TRBD2. The CDR3 is 15 residues long. Germline lookup yields CDR1 MDHEN and CDR2 SYDVKM. Unmatched junction bases numbered 10, after V lost 2 bases and J lost 6 bases. The CDR3, as DNA: TGTGCCAGCAGTTTACCGGGAGCGGGAAGAACCGAGCAGTACTTC. The encoded protein is CASSLPGAGRTEQYF.